One sample yielded the 19 T cell receptor beta chains listed below, sequenced in a study of Ad26.COV2.S vaccination and SARS-CoV-2 variants. As to treatment: 19 received Ad26.COV2.S at low or high dose, single or two shots; a few received placebo; per-sample allocation not given. Collection of samples fell on day 63 after the first vaccine or placebo injection. Profiling relied on immunoSEQ multiplex PCR, and the TCRdb table lists in-frame clones only, not all of them. The sample records 430,000 or so clones, about 93% being singletons. The material sequenced was peripheral blood, taken in a trial of Ad26.COV2.S vaccine versus placebo. The receptor set was obtained from a person between 18 and 59 years old who received the Ad26.COV2.S COVID-19 vaccine or a placebo.

As to this clone: Other DNA sequences within the sample encode an identical CDR3. The chain joins TRBV18 to TRBJ2-3; 8 nucleotides match TRBD2. Trimming cost V 1 base and J 2 bases; bases outside gene matches: 2. Germline values: CDR1 KGHSH, CDR2 LQKENI. The CDR3 length is 15 residues. As DNA, the CDR3 is TGTGCCAGCTCACCACAGGGACTAGTCACAGATACGCAGTATTTT. Translation gives CASSPQGLVTDTQYF.

This chain uses TRBV30 with TRBJ1-2, with D hard to call. The CDR3 consists of 12 residues. The germline V gene has CDR1 GTSNPN and CDR2 SVGIG (reference sequence). V lost 0 bases, J lost 7 bases, and 9 bases lay in between. The CDR3 DNA follows: TGTGCCTGGAGTGTGCCCCTCGGTGGCTACACCTTC. This codes for CAWSVPLGGYTF.

The rearrangement links TRBV7-9 to TRBJ2-1; 14 nucleotides align to TRBD2. This CDR3 spans 16 amino acids. CDR1 and CDR2 (germline): SEHNR, FQNEAQ (reference sequence). Germline trimming cut 8 bases from V and 6 bases from J; bases unmatched to any gene: 9. The CDR3 reads CASCSGLAGDCNEQFF. CDR3 coding DNA: TGTGCCAGCTGCTCGGGACTAGCGGGAGACTGCAATGAGCAGTTCTTC. Based on the CDR3 plus reference TRBV7-9 and TRBJ2-1, the full variable domain is DTGVSQNPRHKITKRGQNVTFRCDPISEHNRLYWYRQTLGQGPEFLTYFQNEAQLEKSRLLSDRFSAERPKGSFSTLEIQRTEQGDSAMYLCASCSGLAGDCNEQFFGPGTRLTVL.

This chain links TRBV6-5 with TRBJ2-3; D is uncertain. Germline values: CDR1 MNHEY, CDR2 SVGAGI. Deletions cut 2 bases from V and 2 bases from J, with 11 bases between. The CDR3 covers 15 residues. The CDR3 reads CASSYGSRVTDTQYF. The CDR3, as DNA: TGTGCCAGCAGTTACGGCTCGAGAGTCACAGATACGCAGTATTTT.

V is TRBV14 and J is TRBJ1-2; a weak D match, TRBD1 (6 bases). This CDR3 is 17 amino acids long. The germline CDR1 and CDR2 sequences are SGHDN and FVKESK. Trimming shortened V by 3 bases and J by 6 bases, and 23 bases separated the two germline ends. CDR3 sequence: CASSHPRGARLDHGYTF. The CDR3 nucleotides are TGTGCCAGCAGCCATCCCCGGGGGGCCCGCCTGGATCATGGCTACACCTTC. Full variable domain (missing parts from reference TRBV14 and TRBJ1-2): EAGVTQFPSHSVIEKGQTVTLRCDPISGHDNLYWYRRVMGKEIKFLLHFVKESKQDESGMPNNRFLAERTGGTYSTLKVQPAELEDSGVYFCASSHPRGARLDHGYTFGSGTRLTVV.

This sequence joins TRBV2 and TRBJ2-5; D remains unclear. V was pared by 2 bases and J by 2 bases, with 9 bases between. The CDR3 spans 14 residues. CDR1 and CDR2 (germline): SNHLY, FYNNEI. The CDR3 sequence is CASSESQVQETQYF. The CDR3 coding sequence is TGTGCCAGCAGTGAATCCCAGGTGCAAGAGACCCAGTACTTC.

The chain uses TRBV7-9 and TRBJ1-2; D perhaps matches TRBD1 (5 bases). V lost 8 bases and J lost 2, with 9 bases in between. CDR1 and CDR2 (germline): SEHNR, FQNEAQ (reference sequence). This CDR3 region has 12 residues. The CDR3 reads CASEGTNYGYTF. Here the CDR3 DNA reads TGTGCCAGCGAAGGGACCAACTATGGCTACACCTTC.

V gene TRBV19 combines with J gene TRBJ1-1; 9 bases align to TRBD1. Germline V gene lookup returns CDR1 LNHDA and CDR2 SQIVND (reference sequence). This CDR3 is built from 15 residues. The V gene end was trimmed by 3 bases and the J gene end by 5 bases; junction bases not matched to a gene: 7. The CDR3 coding sequence is TGTGCCAGTAGTATCCCTACTGACAGGGGGACTGAAGCTTTCTTT. Translated: CASSIPTDRGTEAFF.

CDR3 amino acids: CASSQVSGLPDYEQYF. The CDR3 DNA follows: TGCGCCAGCAGCCAAGTGTCGGGACTACCGGACTACGAGCAGTACTTC. This chain connects TRBV4-1 to TRBJ2-7; 7 bases map to TRBD2. The ends lost 1 base at V and 3 bases at J; junction bases unmatched: 9. The V gene's germline CDR1 is MGHRA and CDR2 YSYEKL. This CDR3 spans 16 amino acids.

The chain couples TRBV7-2 to TRBJ2-2; no reliable D call. Germline V CDR1 and CDR2: SGHTA, FQGNSA. The V and J ends lost 3 bases and 6 bases respectively, with 11 bases between them. The CDR3 totals 14 residues. In DNA, the CDR3 is TGTGCCAGCAGCTTGATAGCTAGGCCCGGGGAGCTGTTTTTT. This codes for CASSLIARPGELFF.

This clone was detected only once. The V call is TRBV19, the J call TRBJ2-5, with 10 bases fitting TRBD2. The trim removed 4 bases at V and 5 bases at J, leaving 13 bases unmatched. The CDR3 is 17 amino acids. Germline-derived CDR1 and CDR2 are LNHDA and SQIVND (reference sequence). In nucleotides, the CDR3 is TGTGCCAGTAGTAGCCCCGAAAGCGGGAGGGCCGACGAGACCCAGTACTTC. It translates to CASSSPESGRADETQYF.

This clone has a handful of counts. The chain uses TRBV3-1 (or the pseudogene TRBV3-2) and TRBJ1-5; D is unclear. The CDR3 totals 14 residues. Germline CDR1 and CDR2: LGHDT and YNNKEL (reference sequence). Trimming removed 3 bases from V and 8 bases from J, with 14 bases in between. The CDR3 loop reads CASSQGSPAKPQHF. CDR3 nucleotides: TGTGCCAGCAGCCAGGGGTCCCCGGCAAAGCCCCAGCATTTT.

J is TRBJ2-5 and V is TRBV29-1; D gene ambiguous. This CDR3 has 13 residues. Trimming removed 5 bases from V and 1 base from J, with 11 bases in between. CDR1 is SQVTM, CDR2 ANQGSEA, per germline. The CDR3 DNA reads TGCAGCGTTCCCACGGAGAGCCAAGAGACCCAGTACTTC. Protein: CSVPTESQETQYF.

The chain uses TRBV6-5 and TRBJ2-7; 7 bases match TRBD1. CDR1 MNHEY and CDR2 SVGAGI come from the germline V gene. The CDR3 has 15 residues. Trimming took 10 bases from V and 3 from J; bases not matched to a gene: 15. The CDR3 DNA sequence: TGTGCCATTGTCTTACAGGGGCCCCTATTCTACGAGCAGTACTTC. Protein sequence: CAIVLQGPLFYEQYF.

The gene calls are TRBV30 and TRBJ2-1; 10 bases align to TRBD2. V lost 0 bases and J lost 0; bases outside the gene matches: 5. Germline CDR1 is GTSNPN and CDR2 is SVGIG (reference sequence). The CDR3 runs 17 residues. The chain's CDR3 is CAWSVVASGSSYNEQFF. The DNA of the CDR3 is TGTGCCTGGAGTGTAGTGGCTAGCGGGAGCTCCTACAATGAGCAGTTCTTC.

The CDR3 nucleotides are TGTGCCAGCAGTGAAGAAGGAGGTGGGGAGACCCAGTACTTC. It is translated as CASSEEGGGETQYF. The chain joins TRBV2 to TRBJ2-5; possibly TRBD2 for D (5 bases). CDR1 is SNHLY, CDR2 FYNNEI, per germline. This CDR3 has 14 residues. Trimming removed 1 base from V and 5 bases from J, with 11 bases in between.

The chain recombines TRBV5-6 with TRBJ1-2; perhaps TRBD1 as D (5 bases). This CDR3 has 15 residues. Looked up from germline, CDR1 is SGHDT and CDR2 is YYEEEE. Trimming removed 5 bases at V and 0 bases at J, with 14 bases between. The CDR3 here is CASSPGAAANYGYTF. The CDR3 DNA follows: TGTGCCAGCAGTCCCGGGGCAGCAGCTAACTATGGCTACACCTTC.

The count of this clone is one. The chain combines TRBV7-9 with TRBJ2-3; 13 bases match TRBD2. The V gene end was trimmed by 6 bases and the J gene end by 2 bases; junction bases not matched to a gene: 5. The germline V gene has CDR1 SEHNR and CDR2 FQNEAQ (reference sequence). This CDR3 contains 16 residues. CDR3 sequence (DNA): TGTGCCAGCAGTTACGGGACTAGCGGGAACACAGATACGCAGTATTTT. Protein product: CASSYGTSGNTDTQYF. Full variable domain (remainder filled in from reference TRBV7-9 and TRBJ2-3): DTGVSQNPRHKITKRGQNVTFRCDPISEHNRLYWYRQTLGQGPEFLTYFQNEAQLEKSRLLSDRFSAERPKGSFSTLEIQRTEQGDSAMYLCASSYGTSGNTDTQYFGPGTRLTVL.

The genes are TRBV2 and TRBJ2-7, with 10 nucleotides matching TRBD2. The CDR3 has 14 residues. Losses at the gene ends were 7 bases for V and 6 bases for J; bases not matched to a gene: 9. Germline CDR1 reads SNHLY; CDR2 reads FYNNEI. The CDR3 sequence is CASNPASGSPEQYF. The DNA for the CDR3 is TGTGCCAGCAATCCTGCTAGCGGGAGCCCCGAGCAGTACTTC.